This TCR beta chain was retrieved from a study of blood T cell repertoires in COVID-19. Study at large: Acute-phase and convalescent COVID-19 samples originated in the United States, Italy and Spain. The analysed material was cDNA or gDNA that came from T cells, B-cell-depleted T cells, or PBMCs.

Original analysis: By means of reference gene primer amplification, nucleated cell counts were estimated. Only in-frame clones appear in the TCRdb table, and some are missing; sequencing was by immunoSEQ multiplex PCR. The V and J calls and the clone size are those of that table, but D and trimming were determined from the DNA. Among fewer than 200,000 clones listed, approximately 83% were seen once. Germline V gene data show CDR1 as MNHEY and CDR2 as SMNVEV (reference sequence). The CDR3 sequence is 12 residues long. V lost 8 bases to trimming and J lost 6 bases, with 14 bases between them. The rearrangement links TRBV27 to TRBJ2-7, with a weak D call TRBD2 (5 bases). Input material: peripheral blood. The origin of this receptor is a woman of 80 years or more with acute or convalescent COVID-19. CDR3 nucleotides: TGTGCCAGCTATTCAGGTGCGGGCGAGCAGTACTTC. Its protein is CASYSGAGEQYF.